This TCR beta chain was retrieved from a study of beta chain features in type 1 diabetes. At the level of the study: There was similarity between patients and healthy donors in age, gender and cell yields.

This clone was detected a few times. The entirety of the isolated RNA underwent reverse transcription, so expressed TCRB transcripts were sequenced. Sequenced by immunoSEQ multiplex PCR; TCRdb stores in-frame clones only, minus some. The sample holds about 360,000 clones, approximately 12% seen once. The CDR3 is 13 amino acids. Deletions cut 1 base from V and 5 bases from J, with 9 bases between. Germline values: CDR1 SGDLS, CDR2 YYNGEE. Staining for CD45RO/CCR7/CD25/CD127/CD95/CD27 allowed sorting of CD4+ naive, central memory, regulatory and stem cell-like memory cells. Purity exceeded 95% in all sorted populations.

Sample: naive CD4+ T cells from blood. This receptor was identified in a man between 18 and 35 years old in good health. The chain is built from TRBV9 and TRBJ2-5; possible D gene TRBD2, 6 bases. The CDR3 bases are TGTGCCAGCAGCGTAATTGGGGGGGAGACCCAGTACTTC. Its protein is CASSVIGGETQYF.